Shown below are 16 T cell receptor beta chains from a single sample sequenced in a study of blood T cell repertoires in COVID-19. Libraries were prepared by immunoSEQ multiplex PCR; TCRdb keeps only in-frame clonotypes and omits some of them. The profile covers around 100,000 clones, with roughly 90% appearing a single time and approximately 7.3% taken by the ten largest. The specimen was peripheral blood. These receptors came from a man under 40 in a cohort sampled during active COVID-19.

The rearrangement links TRBV24-1 to TRBJ2-1, with a weak D call TRBD2 (7 bases). The CDR3 contains 15 residues. The germline CDR1 and CDR2 sequences are KGHDR and SFDVKD. V was shortened by 3 bases and J by 7 bases, with 15 bases between the two germline ends. This chain's CDR3 is CATSDPGGPNNEQFF. DNA of the CDR3: TGTGCCACCAGTGATCCCGGGGGGCCTAATAATGAGCAGTTCTTC.

This chain uses TRBV7-2 with TRBJ2-7; D may be TRBD2 (6 bases). The CDR3 runs to 11 residues. Looked up from germline, CDR1 is SGHTA and CDR2 is FQGNSA. Trimming removed 1 base at V and 13 bases at J, with 11 bases between. CDR3 sequence: CASSLGGDFYF. CDR3 nucleotide sequence: TGTGCCAGCAGCTTAGGGGGGGACTTTTACTTC.

The chain has TRBV6-4 and TRBJ1-2; D remains unclear. The CDR3 contains 13 residues. Trimming pared 4 bases from V and 4 bases from J, leaving 10 bases between. Germline V CDR1 and CDR2: MRHNA, SNTAGT. The CDR3 region has the DNA TGTGCCAGCAGTGCTTCAGCAGGCTATGGCTACACCTTC. Translation: CASSASAGYGYTF.

The chain links TRBV5-1 to TRBJ2-2; 7 bases agree with TRBD1. CDR3 length: 16 amino acids. Looked up from germline, CDR1 is SGHRS and CDR2 is YFSETQ. V shed 0 bases, J shed 2 bases, and the junction held 4 bases outside the gene matches. CDR3 DNA sequence: TGCGCCAGCAGCTTGGAACAGGGGATAAACACCGGGGAGCTGTTTTTT. Its translation is CASSLEQGINTGELFF.

The chain recombines TRBV3-1 (or the pseudogene TRBV3-2) with TRBJ1-2; weak D call: TRBD1 (6 bases). The germline V and J ends were trimmed by 0 bases and 4 bases, with 18 bases remaining between them. The CDR3 has 17 amino acids. From germline, CDR1 is LGHDT and CDR2 YNNKEL (reference sequence). CDR3 in DNA: TGTGCCAGCAGCCAAGAAAGGGCCTCGACAGGCTTCTATGGCTACACCTTC. This gives the protein CASSQERASTGFYGYTF.

This chain uses TRBV5-1 with TRBJ1-1, with 9 bases identical to TRBD1. Germline trimming cut 5 bases from V and 4 bases from J; bases unmatched to any gene: 12. This CDR3 has 16 residues. CDR1 and CDR2 (germline): SGHRS, YFSETQ. CDR3 region: CASSNNLQGAGTEAFF. DNA for the CDR3: TGCGCCAGCAGTAACAACCTACAGGGGGCCGGCACTGAAGCTTTCTTT.

The CDR3 protein is CASSEANDRKYEQYF. CDR3 DNA sequence: TGTGCCAGCAGTGAAGCCAATGACAGAAAGTACGAGCAGTACTTC. The gene calls are TRBV2 and TRBJ2-7; a weak D match, TRBD1 (5 bases). Between the trimmed V and J ends, which lost 0 bases and 4 bases, there was a span of 13 bases. This CDR3 contains 15 residues. Per germline, CDR1 SNHLY and CDR2 FYNNEI.

The gene calls are TRBV5-1 and TRBJ2-1; D possibly corresponds to TRBD2 (6 bases). Looked up from germline, CDR1 is SGHRS and CDR2 is YFSETQ. This CDR3 is 17 amino acids long. V lost 0 bases and J 2 bases, leaving 15 bases between the germline ends. The CDR3, as DNA: TGCGCCAGCAGCTTGGGTCGGTTGGGCGGGACCTACAATGAGCAGTTCTTC. This encodes CASSLGRLGGTYNEQFF.

The V gene is TRBV4-3, the J gene TRBJ2-7, with D tentatively TRBD1 (5 bases). The CDR3 is made up of 15 amino acids. V lost 0 bases and J 0 bases, leaving 9 bases between the germline ends. Germline loops: CDR1 LGHNA, CDR2 YSLEER. Here the CDR3 reads CASSQDVQGSYEQYF. The CDR3 bases are TGCGCCAGCAGCCAAGATGTCCAGGGCTCCTACGAGCAGTACTTC.

The gene calls are TRBV14 and TRBJ2-5; 8 bases agree with TRBD2. CDR1 is SGHDN, CDR2 FVKESK, per germline. J lost 1 base, V lost 4 bases, and 5 bases had no gene match. The CDR3 is made up of 15 amino acids. CDR3 in DNA: TGTGCCAGCAGCCCCCGGGGGGGTCGCCAAGAGACCCAGTACTTC. Translating it yields CASSPRGGRQETQYF.

The chain is built from TRBV3-1 (or the pseudogene TRBV3-2) and TRBJ2-7, with 14 bases aligning to TRBD2. There are 17 residues in the CDR3. Germline assignment: CDR1 LGHDT and CDR2 YNNKEL (reference sequence). After removal of 4 bases from V and 2 bases from J, the junction contained 7 bases not matched to a gene. The CDR3 DNA reads as TGTGCCAGCAGCCGGCTCGGACTAGCGGGGGGACCCTACGAGCAGTACTTC. Protein sequence: CASSRLGLAGGPYEQYF.

The rearrangement links TRBV27 to TRBJ2-1; TRBD2 matches 10 bases. The CDR3 length is 16 residues. V shed 3 bases, J shed 9 bases, and the junction held 11 bases outside the gene matches. Germline V gene sequence: CDR1 MNHEY, CDR2 SMNVEV (reference sequence). CDR3: CASSFLGASGGGEQFF. DNA for the CDR3: TGTGCCAGCAGTTTCCTCGGTGCTAGCGGGGGTGGTGAGCAGTTCTTC.

The chain joins TRBV30 to TRBJ1-4, with D possibly TRBD1 on 5 matching bases. The CDR3 totals 14 residues. Trimming stripped 3 bases from V and 8 bases from J, with 16 bases between. CDR1 GTSNPN and CDR2 SVGIG come from the germline V gene (reference sequence). CDR3 protein: CAWRPSLKGEKLFF. CDR3 DNA sequence: TGTGCCTGGAGACCCTCTCTCAAGGGGGAAAAACTGTTTTTT.

This chain uses TRBV6-4 with TRBJ2-1; 8 nucleotides line up with TRBD1. The CDR3 runs to 14 residues. J was trimmed by 10 bases and V by 4 bases; bases with no gene match: 9. The germline V gene has CDR1 MRHNA and CDR2 SNTAGT. The CDR3 protein is CASSGGTGQSEQFF. CDR3 bases: TGTGCCAGCAGTGGTGGGACAGGTCAGAGCGAGCAGTTCTTC.

This chain connects TRBV7-2 to TRBJ2-1, with 14 bases fitting TRBD2. J lost 4 bases, V lost 6 bases, and 5 bases had no gene match. Per germline, CDR1 SGHTA and CDR2 FQGNSA. This CDR3 has 16 amino acids. CDR3 DNA: TGTGCCAGCAGGATGGGACTAGCGGGGGTATACAATGAGCAGTTCTTC. Its protein is CASRMGLAGVYNEQFF.

The chain carries TRBV2 and TRBJ2-3; 7 bases align to TRBD2. Germline lookup yields CDR1 SNHLY and CDR2 FYNNEI. J was trimmed by 4 bases and V by 11 bases; bases with no gene match: 15. There are 15 residues in the CDR3. The CDR3: CAVLARGGRADTQYF. CDR3 coding DNA: TGTGCCGTTCTAGCGCGCGGGGGTAGGGCAGATACGCAGTATTTT.